Below are 13 T cell receptor beta chains sequenced from a single sample in a study of blood T cell repertoires in COVID-19. Some clones are missing from TCRdb's copy, which holds only in-frame ones; the method was immunoSEQ multiplex PCR. The sample contains about 50,000 clones, approximately 82% of which appear only once. Sequences were obtained from peripheral blood. The receptors originated from a man aged 65 to 79 with active COVID-19.

The chain couples TRBV14 to TRBJ1-3; 7 bases agree with TRBD1. Trimming took 4 bases from V and 4 from J; bases not matched to a gene: 4. This CDR3 has 14 amino acids. The germline V gene has CDR1 SGHDN and CDR2 FVKESK. CDR3 region: CASSRNRGGNTIYF. In DNA, the CDR3 is TGTGCCAGCAGCCGCAACAGGGGCGGAAACACCATATATTTT.

Only a few counts were recorded for this clone. The chain joins TRBV28 to TRBJ2-7; possibly TRBD1 for D (5 bases). The CDR3 has 14 residues. The V gene lost 6 bases and the J gene lost 0 bases, with 12 bases spanning the gap. CDR1 is MDHEN, CDR2 SYDVKM, per germline. Here the CDR3 reads CASRKTESSYEQYF. As DNA, the CDR3 is TGTGCCAGCAGGAAGACAGAGAGCTCCTACGAGCAGTACTTC. Full variable domain (outside the CDR3, taken from reference TRBV28 and TRBJ2-7): DVKVTQSSRYLVKRTGEKVFLECVQDMDHENMFWYRQDPGLGLRLIYFSYDVKMKEKGDIPEGYSVSREKKERFSLILESASTNQTSMYLCASRKTESSYEQYFGPGTRLTVT.

The chain has TRBV30 and TRBJ2-3, with TRBD1 as a possible D gene (6 bases). Deletions cut 2 bases from V and 6 bases from J, with 12 bases between. Germline V gene data show CDR1 as GTSNPN and CDR2 as SVGIG (reference sequence). This CDR3 is built from 13 residues. The CDR3 bases are TGTGCCTGGAGTTACAGGGTTCGGGATACGCAGTATTTT. This encodes CAWSYRVRDTQYF.

Written as DNA, the CDR3 is TGCAGCGTTGAATCAGGGGCTGTCCACGAGCAGTACTTC. It specifies CSVESGAVHEQYF. This chain links TRBV29-1 with TRBJ2-7; weak D call: TRBD1 (6 bases). The V gene lost 2 bases and the J gene lost 5 bases, with 13 bases spanning the gap. The CDR3 consists of 13 residues. Germline lookup yields CDR1 SQVTM and CDR2 ANQGSEA.

This clone was seen a few times. The chain combines TRBV10-3 with TRBJ1-6; weak D call: TRBD1 (6 bases). The germline V gene encodes CDR1 ENHRY and CDR2 SYGVKD. CDR3 length: 15 residues. The V end lost 6 bases, the J end lost 1 base, and 10 bases lay between the germline ends. The CDR3 spells CAISSGESYNSPLHF. The CDR3 DNA follows: TGTGCCATCAGCTCAGGGGAGTCCTATAATTCACCCCTCCACTTT.

This clone has more than one count but fewer than ten. The chain joins TRBV9 to TRBJ1-6; TRBD1 matches 10 bases. The CDR3 is 15 amino acids. J lost 8 bases, V lost 3 bases, and 5 bases had no gene match. The germline V gene encodes CDR1 SGDLS and CDR2 YYNGEE. In DNA form, the CDR3 reads TGTGCCAGCAGCGCTTACGGGACAGGGGATTCACCCCTCCACTTT. This gives the protein CASSAYGTGDSPLHF. Variable domain in full (rest from reference TRBV9 and TRBJ1-6): DSGVTQTPKHLITATGQRVTLRCSPRSGDLSVYWYQQSLDQGLQFLIQYYNGEERAKGNILERFSAQQFPDLHSELNLSSLELGDSALYFCASSAYGTGDSPLHFGNGTRLTVT.

The V call is TRBV19, the J call TRBJ2-3, with D unclear. The CDR3 totals 13 residues. Trimming stripped 6 bases from V and 2 bases from J, with 9 bases between. Germline CDR1 and CDR2: LNHDA and SQIVND (reference sequence). The CDR3 sequence is CASRRQDTDTQYF. CDR3 bases: TGTGCCAGTAGACGGCAGGACACAGATACGCAGTATTTT.

This CDR3 is CASSLRGQGMAGELFF. The CDR3 nucleotides read TGCGCCAGCAGCTTGCGAGGACAGGGGATGGCCGGGGAGCTGTTTTTT. The chain recombines TRBV5-1 with TRBJ2-2; 9 nucleotides align to TRBD1. The CDR3 length is 16 residues. J gave up 6 bases and V 1 base, and 7 bases lay outside the gene matches. CDR1 is SGHRS and CDR2 is YFSETQ in the germline V gene.

This chain uses TRBV11-3 with TRBJ2-1; 7 positions agree with TRBD1. Unmatched junction bases numbered 9, after V lost 5 bases and J lost 5 bases. There are 15 residues in the CDR3. Germline assignment: CDR1 SGHNT and CDR2 YENEEA. The DNA of the CDR3 is TGTGCCAGCAGCCCGACCGGGACAGTTAACAATGAGCAGTTCTTC. It is translated as CASSPTGTVNNEQFF.

The CDR3 nucleotides read TGTGCCAGCAGCCGAAGTCGAACTTCCGGGGAGCTGTTTTTT. Translation gives CASSRSRTSGELFF. The chain has TRBV14 and TRBJ2-2; D remains unclear. The CDR3 has 14 amino acids. V was trimmed by 4 bases and J by 6 bases, leaving 12 bases between them. Germline V gene lookup returns CDR1 SGHDN and CDR2 FVKESK.

This sequence joins TRBV24-1 and TRBJ2-7; perhaps TRBD2 as D (6 bases). The CDR3 covers 11 residues. V lost 2 bases and J lost 9, with 7 bases in between. The germline V gene encodes CDR1 KGHDR and CDR2 SFDVKD. The CDR3 protein is CATSDWRGQYF. In DNA form, the CDR3 reads TGTGCCACCAGTGATTGGAGGGGGCAGTACTTC.

This chain joins TRBV12-3 or TRBV12-4 and TRBJ2-5; weak D call: TRBD2 (6 bases). The germline V and J ends were trimmed by 6 bases and 6 bases, with 14 bases remaining between them. The CDR3 has 13 residues. Written as DNA, the CDR3 is TGTGCCAGCAGCCCCTCAGGGAGGCAGACCCAGTACTTC. Its translation: CASSPSGRQTQYF.

This chain links TRBV21-1 with TRBJ1-6; the D call TRBD1 from the table was never checked on the DNA. TRBV21-1 is labeled a pseudogene. The CDR3 covers 16 residues. The CDR3 here is CASSKQGDRDNSPLHF. CDR3 bases: TGTGCCAGCAGCAAACAGGGAGACAGGGATAATTCACCCCTCCACTTT.